Listed below are T cell receptor beta chains from one sample, sequenced in a study of shared clonotypes between healthy human individuals. Clones were read by immunoSEQ multiplex PCR, and TCRdb kept only the in-frame ones, dropping some. This sample has about 1 million clones, with approximately 72% found just once. The sequenced sample was memory CD4+ T cells sorted from blood. Receptors originate from a young man in good health. CDR3s include the opening cysteine and the closing phenylalanine or tryptophan. The order of the fields is J gene, D gene, CDR3 length, clone size, V gene, CDR3 protein, CDR3 DNA. D genes are given only for firm matches. Not all rows give a size; the values are once, few, many and, for expanded clones, a class.

TRBJ1-1	TRBD1	15	NA	TRBV6-5	CASSSGQGRGTEAFF	TGTGCCAGCAGTTCGGGACAGGGTCGGGGCACTGAAGCTTTCTTT
TRBJ2-1	NA	11	NA	TRBV5-1	CASSLGMEQFF	TGCGCCAGCAGCTTGGGCATGGAGCAGTTCTTC
TRBJ1-2	NA	13	NA	TRBV27	CASRPGQTVGYTF	TGTGCCAGCAGACCCGGACAGACTGTTGGCTACACCTTC
TRBJ1-1	NA	16	NA	TRBV28	CASSGSWGRMNTEAFF	TGTGCCAGCAGTGGTTCGTGGGGCCGAATGAACACTGAAGCTTTCTTT
TRBJ2-6	TRBD2	13	once	TRBV28	CASKAGGANVLTF	TGTGCCAGCAAAGCGGGAGGGGCCAACGTCCTGACTTTC
TRBJ1-6	NA	13	once	TRBV2	CASSTSYNSPLHF	TGTGCCAGCAGCACTAGTTATAATTCACCCCTCCACTTT
TRBJ2-6	TRBD1	14	NA	TRBV7-2	CASSQGAGANVLTF	TGTGCCAGCAGCCAGGGGGCTGGGGCCAACGTCCTGACTTTC
TRBJ2-1	NA	15	many	TRBV5-1	CASSLAALSYNEQFF	TGCGCCAGCAGCTTGGCCGCCCTCTCCTACAATGAGCAGTTCTTC
TRBJ1-1	NA	14	NA	TRBV28	CASSLWTTNTEAFF	TGTGCCAGCAGTCTCTGGACAACTAACACTGAAGCTTTCTTT
TRBJ1-2	TRBD1	14	NA	TRBV2	CASSDMWDRGHYTF	TGTGCCAGCAGTGATATGTGGGACAGGGGTCACTACACCTTC
TRBJ1-4	TRBD1	14	NA	TRBV9	CASSVGQGNEKLFF	TGTGCCAGCAGCGTAGGACAGGGTAATGAAAAACTGTTTTTT
TRBJ2-7	NA	15	NA	TRBV7-6	CASSPWEHGPYEQYF	TGTGCCAGCAGCCCGTGGGAACACGGCCCCTACGAGCAGTACTTC
TRBJ2-7	NA	16	NA	TRBV18	CASSPQGRMRSYEQYF	TGTGCCAGCTCACCACAGGGGAGGATGAGGTCCTACGAGCAGTACTTC
TRBJ2-3	NA	11	NA	TRBV5-6	CASSFGDTQYF	TGTGCCAGCAGCTTCGGGGATACGCAGTATTTT
TRBJ2-1	NA	15	NA	TRBV27	CASSLRVSSYNEQFF	TGTGCCAGCAGCCTCAGGGTGAGCTCCTACAATGAGCAGTTCTTC
TRBJ1-2	NA	16	few	TRBV11-2	CASSLARARSNYGYTF	TGTGCCAGCAGCTTGGCCAGGGCGAGATCTAACTATGGCTACACCTTC
TRBJ1-5	TRBD1	14	NA	TRBV5-1	CASSRGTENQPQHF	TGCGCCAGCAGCCGGGGGACAGAAAATCAGCCCCAGCATTTT
TRBJ2-1	TRBD1	13	NA	TRBV11-3	CASSKDRDNEQFF	TGTGCCAGCAGCAAGGACAGGGACAATGAGCAGTTCTTC
TRBJ1-3	NA	16	NA	TRBV11-2	CASSLELSRSGNTIYF	TGTGCCAGCAGCTTAGAACTAAGTCGCTCTGGAAACACCATATATTTT
TRBJ2-5	TRBD2	15	once	TRBV4-2	CASRRSSGDEETQYF	TGTGCCAGCAGACGGTCTAGCGGGGATGAAGAGACCCAGTACTTC
TRBJ2-6	NA	13	NA	TRBV12-5	CASGLTGANVLTF	TGTGCTAGTGGTTTGACCGGGGCCAACGTCCTGACTTTC
TRBJ2-7	NA	13	NA	TRBV9	CASSVGGGNEQYF	TGTGCCAGCAGCGTAGGAGGGGGGAACGAGCAGTACTTC
TRBJ2-7	NA	15	NA	TRBV27	CASSPQGSARYEQYF	TGTGCCAGCAGTCCTCAGGGGTCAGCCCGCTACGAGCAGTACTTC
TRBJ1-5	NA	17	NA	TRBV5-1	CASSSYPQGVSNQPQHF	TGCGCCAGCAGCTCCTATCCACAGGGAGTGAGCAATCAGCCCCAGCATTTT
TRBJ2-7	NA	16	NA	TRBV5-4	CASSFQTGRSSYEQYF	TGTGCCAGCAGTTTCCAGACAGGACGAAGCTCCTACGAGCAGTACTTC
TRBJ1-1	NA	14	few	TRBV9	CASSVEGGNTEAFF	TGTGCCAGCAGCGTAGAAGGGGGGAACACTGAAGCTTTCTTT
TRBJ2-2	TRBD2	17	NA	TRBV5-1	CASSLIPSGINTGELFF	TGCGCCAGCAGCTTGATTCCTAGCGGGATTAACACCGGGGAGCTGTTTTTT
TRBJ2-1	TRBD2	14	few	TRBV10-3	CAITSGRSYNEQFF	TGTGCCATCACTAGCGGGAGATCCTACAATGAGCAGTTCTTC
TRBJ2-5	TRBD2	14	once	TRBV5-4	CASSTGLAGETQYF	TGTGCCAGCAGCACGGGACTAGCCGGTGAGACCCAGTACTTC
TRBJ1-1	TRBD1	14	NA	TRBV7-2	CASSRTGSNTEAFF	TGTGCCAGCAGCCGGACAGGGTCGAACACTGAAGCTTTCTTT
TRBJ2-5	TRBD2	18	NA	TRBV7-9	CASSLILAGGHFQETQYF	TGTGCCAGCAGCTTAATCCTAGCGGGAGGCCATTTTCAAGAGACCCAGTACTTC
TRBJ2-2	TRBD2	15	NA	TRBV28	CASTTSGGLTGELFF	TGTGCCAGCACCACTAGCGGGGGGCTCACCGGGGAGCTGTTTTTT
TRBJ1-3	NA	19	NA	TRBV10-1	CASSESGRKGKGSGNTIYF	TGCGCCAGCAGTGAGTCAGGGAGGAAGGGGAAAGGATCTGGAAACACCATATATTTT
TRBJ2-7	NA	15	NA	TRBV10-3	CAIQGGKLGLNEQYF	TGTGCCATCCAGGGGGGTAAATTAGGGTTGAACGAGCAGTACTTC
TRBJ2-7	TRBD1	13	NA	TRBV18	CASTSTGSYEQYF	TGTGCCAGCACGTCGACAGGGTCCTACGAGCAGTACTTC
TRBJ2-4	NA	14	NA	TRBV14	CASSQEGAKNIQYF	TGTGCCAGCAGCCAAGAGGGAGCCAAAAACATTCAGTACTTC
TRBJ1-5	NA	14	NA	TRBV7-6	CASSLDSGYQPQHF	TGTGCCAGCAGCTTAGATTCAGGGTACCAGCCCCAGCATTTT
TRBJ1-2	TRBD1	14	NA	TRBV28	CASTLPGGLYGYTF	TGTGCCAGCACCCTCCCAGGGGGCCTCTATGGCTACACCTTC
TRBJ2-3	NA	13	NA	TRBV7-9	CASSFSESGTQYF	TGTGCCAGCAGCTTTAGCGAGTCGGGGACGCAGTATTTT
TRBJ2-2	NA	14	NA	TRBV6-1	CASISARSAGELFF	TGTGCCAGCATCTCAGCACGGTCGGCCGGGGAGCTGTTTTTT